Below, 22 T cell receptor beta chains from the same sample are listed, as sequenced in a study of T cells after yellow fever vaccination. MiXCR was run by TCRdb on the 5' RACE reads, yielding one entry per CDR3 protein. Among under 600,000 distinct CDR3 sequences listed, approximately 12% were seen once. Here the sequenced sample was PBMCs, taken on the day of the yellow fever booster vaccination. Receptors were obtained from a young man who received the YFV17D yellow fever vaccine.

The chain uses TRBV29-1 and TRBJ2-7; TRBD1 matches at 9 bases. Germline V lookup: CDR1 SQVTM, CDR2 ANQGSEA. The CDR3 extends over 14 amino acids. J was trimmed by 7 bases and V by 7 bases; bases with no gene match: 14. For the CDR3, the DNA is TGCAGCGCCACGAAACCACAGGGGGCGGGGGAGCAGTACTTC. It translates to CSATKPQGAGEQYF.

For this clonotype: Mismatch with germline at one junction end may stem from a read error. The rearrangement uses TRBV12-3 or TRBV12-4 and TRBJ2-2, with 7 bases aligning to TRBD2. The CDR3 sequence is 15 residues long. CDR3 DNA sequence: TGTGCCGCAAAGATAGAGAGTGTGGGGAGCGGGGAGCTGTCTTTT. It translates to CAAKIESVGSGELSF.

This clonotype occurred a few times. The chain couples TRBV9 to TRBJ2-1; 13 nucleotides line up with TRBD2. The CDR3 is made up of 15 amino acids. The junction had 1 base not matched to a gene; V was cut back by 3 bases and J by 4 bases. The germline V gene has CDR1 SGDLS and CDR2 YYNGEE. CDR3: CASSGTSGGYNEQFF. In DNA, the CDR3 is TGTGCCAGCAGCGGGACTAGCGGGGGTTACAATGAGCAGTTCTTC.

This clonotype turned up a few times. J is TRBJ2-1 and V is TRBV7-2; D is uncertain. CDR3 length: 15 residues. Germline CDR1 and CDR2: SGHTA and FQGNSA. Trimming cost V 0 bases and J 4 bases, with 10 bases left between them. The CDR3 region is CASSLATAKYNEQFF. In DNA, the CDR3 is TGTGCCAGCAGCTTAGCCACAGCAAAATACAATGAGCAGTTCTTC.

This clonotype turned up a few times. The chain couples TRBV5-1 to TRBJ1-5; 7 bases align to TRBD1. The CDR3 extends over 15 amino acids. Germline assignment: CDR1 SGHRS and CDR2 YFSETQ. The ends lost 1 base at V and 7 bases at J; junction bases unmatched: 8. The chain's CDR3 is CASSLIGGLEQPQHF. The CDR3 region has the DNA TGCGCCAGCAGCTTGATAGGGGGCCTTGAGCAGCCCCAGCATTTT. Drawing the rest from reference TRBV5-1 and TRBJ1-5, the complete variable domain is KAGVTQTPRYLIKTRGQQVTLSCSPISGHRSVSWYQQTPGQGLQFLFEYFSETQRNKGNFPGRFSGRQFSNSRSEMNVSTLELGDSALYLCASSLIGGLEQPQHFGDGTRLSIL.

The chain uses TRBV7-2 and TRBJ2-5, with D uncertain. Germline assignment: CDR1 SGHTA and CDR2 FQGNSA. The V end was cut by 0 bases, the J end by 5 bases, with 10 bases between. This CDR3 is built from 14 residues. CDR3 sequence (DNA): TGTGCCAGCAGCTTAGCCGCCTATAGGGAGACCCAGTACTTC. It is translated as CASSLAAYRETQYF.

This clonotype was found a few times. This CDR3 reads CASSATREQYF. CDR3 coding DNA: TGTGCCAGCAGCGCCACTCGGGAGCAGTACTTC. The genes are TRBV7-9 and TRBJ2-7; D unresolved. The CDR3 sequence is 11 residues long. CDR1 and CDR2 from the germline V gene are SEHNR and FQNEAQ (reference sequence). V was shortened by 5 bases and J by 7 bases, with 9 bases between the two germline ends.

This clonotype appeared a few times. The rearrangement links TRBV20-1 to TRBJ1-1, with 10 bases lining up with TRBD1. With 2 bases clipped from V and 5 bases from J, the junction kept 5 bases outside the gene matches. The CDR3 spans 14 residues. The germline V gene has CDR1 DFQATT and CDR2 SNEGSKA (reference sequence). The CDR3 bases are TGCAGTGCTAGACCGGGACAGGGGAGGACTGAAGCTTTCTTT. This sequence encodes CSARPGQGRTEAFF.

This clonotype has ten or more counts. V usage is TRBV19 and J usage is TRBJ2-1; D gene uncertain. V lost 5 bases to trimming and J lost 9 bases, with 26 bases between them. This CDR3 spans 17 amino acids. Germline CDR1 and CDR2: LNHDA and SQIVND (reference sequence). In DNA, the CDR3 is TGTGCCAGTAGTCCACCCACGGCACTCCACTCCTGGGGTGAGCAGTTCTTC. This sequence encodes CASSPPTALHSWGEQFF.

The chain has TRBV20-1 and TRBJ2-7; TRBD2 aligns across 10 bases. V shed 6 bases, J shed 2 bases, and the junction held 13 bases outside the gene matches. CDR3 length: 16 amino acids. Germline CDR1 reads DFQATT; CDR2 reads SNEGSKA (reference sequence). The CDR3 spells CSAAGGSGRPAYEQYF. Written as DNA, the CDR3 is TGCAGTGCCGCCGGTGGTAGCGGGAGGCCAGCCTACGAGCAGTACTTC.

This clonotype was counted only a few times. The chain has TRBV29-1 and TRBJ2-1; D is ambiguous. Germline-derived CDR1 and CDR2 are SQVTM and ANQGSEA. Trimming removed 3 bases at V and 2 bases at J, with 8 bases between. The CDR3 has 13 residues. The CDR3 nucleotides are TGCAGCGTTGACGAGCGAGCCTACAATGAGCAGTTCTTC. As protein: CSVDERAYNEQFF.

The count of this clonotype is one. The rearrangement uses TRBV5-1 and TRBJ1-5; no definite D call. The V gene's germline CDR1 is SGHRS and CDR2 YFSETQ. The CDR3 is made up of 14 amino acids. The germline V and J ends were trimmed by 0 bases and 2 bases, with 6 bases remaining between them. Written as DNA, the CDR3 is TGCGCCAGCAGCTTGGGGGAGGGCAATCAGCCCCAGCATTTT. Amino acids: CASSLGEGNQPQHF. Complete variable domain (other parts from reference TRBV5-1 and TRBJ1-5): KAGVTQTPRYLIKTRGQQVTLSCSPISGHRSVSWYQQTPGQGLQFLFEYFSETQRNKGNFPGRFSGRQFSNSRSEMNVSTLELGDSALYLCASSLGEGNQPQHFGDGTRLSIL.

This chain links TRBV12-3 or TRBV12-4 with TRBJ2-7; TRBD2 matches at 9 bases. There are 13 residues in the CDR3. After removal of 7 bases from V and 6 bases from J, the junction contained 7 bases not matched to a gene. In nucleotides, the CDR3 is TGTGCCAGCATAGTAGCGGGAGAAAGCGAGCAGTACTTC. Protein: CASIVAGESEQYF.

As regards this clonotype: Germline and junction disagree at one end, which may indicate a read error. This sequence joins TRBV7-2 and TRBJ2-2, with a possible D match to TRBD2 (6 bases). The germline CDR1 and CDR2 sequences are SGHTA and FQGNSA. This CDR3 is built from 15 residues. Here the CDR3 reads CASSGSGKNTGEPFF. The CDR3 bases are TGTGCCAGCAGCGGTAGCGGAAAGAACACCGGGGAGCCGTTTTTT.

This clonotype was counted only a few times. The chain carries TRBV4-3 and TRBJ2-2; possibly TRBD2 for D (6 bases). The CDR3 extends over 15 amino acids. V lost 3 bases, J lost 5 bases, and 13 bases lay in between. From germline, CDR1 is LGHNA and CDR2 YSLEER. CDR3 sequence (DNA): TGCGCCAGCAGCCAGGATAGCGGTCGGACCGGGGAGCTGTTTTTT. This sequence encodes CASSQDSGRTGELFF.

The genes are TRBV7-6 and TRBJ1-1; D perhaps matches TRBD1 (6 bases). The CDR3 covers 14 residues. Deletions cut 5 bases from V and 6 bases from J, with 16 bases between. Germline values: CDR1 SGHVS, CDR2 FNYEAQ. The CDR3 sequence: CASSPIRGLAEAFF. In nucleotides, the CDR3 is TGTGCCAGCAGCCCCATCAGGGGCCTCGCTGAAGCTTTCTTT.

This clonotype was seen a handful of times. The rearrangement joins TRBV27 to TRBJ1-3; possible D gene TRBD1, 6 bases. This CDR3 is 16 amino acids long. V was pared by 2 bases and J by 3 bases, with 14 bases between. In germline, CDR1 is MNHEY, CDR2 SMNVEV (reference sequence). As DNA, the CDR3 is TGTGCCAGCAGTTTAACCGGACAGTTGGATGGAAACACCATATATTTT. This encodes CASSLTGQLDGNTIYF.

There are a few counts of this clonotype. J is TRBJ2-2 and V is TRBV19; 8 nucleotides match TRBD2. Germline V CDR1 and CDR2: LNHDA, SQIVND (reference sequence). V trimming: 3 bases; J trimming: 5 bases; junction bases outside the gene matches: 5. This CDR3 is built from 15 residues. CDR3 sequence reads: CASSMSGSRTGELFF. DNA of the CDR3: TGTGCCAGTAGTATGAGCGGGAGTCGGACCGGGGAGCTGTTTTTT. The entire variable domain, with the rest obtained from reference TRBV19 and TRBJ2-2, is as follows: DGGITQSPKYLFRKEGQNVTLSCEQNLNHDAMYWYRQDPGQGLRLIYYSQIVNDFQKGDIAEGYSVSREKKESFPLTVTSAQKNPTAFYLCASSMSGSRTGELFFGEGSRLTVL.

The sample holds a few counts of this clonotype. The genes are TRBV7-2 and TRBJ1-5, with no clear D. The CDR3 has 15 amino acids. Trimming left V 1 base short and J 3 bases short, with 10 bases between. Germline CDR1 and CDR2: SGHTA and FQGNSA. Written as DNA, the CDR3 is TGTGCCAGCAGCTTAGAATCAGGATTCAATCAGCCCCAGCATTTT. Amino acid sequence: CASSLESGFNQPQHF. Supplemented by reference TRBV7-2 and TRBJ1-5, the full variable domain reads GAGVSQSPSNKVTEKGKDVELRCDPISGHTALYWYRQSLGQGLEFLIYFQGNSAPDKSGLPSDRFSAERTGGSVSTLTIQRTQQEDSAVYLCASSLESGFNQPQHFGDGTRLSIL.

This clonotype was seen a few times. V gene TRBV7-2 combines with J gene TRBJ2-1, with 8 bases aligning to TRBD2. The CDR3 runs 14 residues. The germline V gene has CDR1 SGHTA and CDR2 FQGNSA. V lost 9 bases and J lost 5; bases outside the gene matches: 9. In DNA, the CDR3 is TGTGCCAGTAAGCGGGAGAAGGGACACAATGAGCAGTTCTTC. Its protein is CASKREKGHNEQFF. Together with reference TRBV7-2 and TRBJ2-1, the CDR3 gives the full variable domain: GAGVSQSPSNKVTEKGKDVELRCDPISGHTALYWYRQSLGQGLEFLIYFQGNSAPDKSGLPSDRFSAERTGGSVSTLTIQRTQQEDSAVYLCASKREKGHNEQFFGPGTRLTVL.

This clonotype was seen only a few times. The chain uses TRBV12-3 or TRBV12-4 and TRBJ1-1, with D possibly matching TRBD1 (5 bases). CDR3 length: 13 residues. V was pared by 7 bases and J by 3 bases, with 12 bases between. The CDR3 DNA is TGTGCCAGCACGCGGGGGAGGGACACTGAAGCTTTCTTT. Translation: CASTRGRDTEAFF.

In nucleotides, the CDR3 is TGCGCCAGCAGCTACAGCCCACCTCAGGGTCCCCTCAGCACAGATACGCAGTATTTT. Translation: CASSYSPPQGPLSTDTQYF. The gene calls are TRBV5-1 and TRBJ2-3; D perhaps matches TRBD1 (5 bases). From germline, CDR1 is SGHRS and CDR2 YFSETQ. V dropped 3 bases and J dropped 0 bases, with 23 bases sitting between them. The length of the CDR3 is 19 residues.